This T cell receptor (beta chain) is drawn from a study of T-cell memory formation after mild COVID-19. Study-wide results and limits: CD4+ contracting clones were mainly CM and EM; CD8+ ones, EMRA.

CDR3 length: 15 amino acids. Trimming cost V 0 bases and J 2 bases, with 8 bases left between them. From germline, CDR1 is MNHEY and CDR2 SVGAGI. This clonotype was detected a few times. Antigen: not known. TCRdb re-called the 5' RACE reads with MiXCR, one entry per CDR3 protein. The table has under 300,000 distinct CDR3 sequences, approximately 7.6% seen once. The TCR comes from a man between 18 and 29 years old who had mild COVID-19 (a few samples of this study predate the infection). Cell type and time point are not known. The chain recombines TRBV6-5 with TRBJ1-3; the D gene is possibly TRBD1 (6 bases). Specimen: PBMCs or a T cell subset sorted from them (not recorded which). The CDR3 loop is CASSYSGGTGNTIYF. CDR3 nucleotide sequence: TGTGCCAGCAGTTACTCGGGGGGCACTGGAAACACCATATATTTT.